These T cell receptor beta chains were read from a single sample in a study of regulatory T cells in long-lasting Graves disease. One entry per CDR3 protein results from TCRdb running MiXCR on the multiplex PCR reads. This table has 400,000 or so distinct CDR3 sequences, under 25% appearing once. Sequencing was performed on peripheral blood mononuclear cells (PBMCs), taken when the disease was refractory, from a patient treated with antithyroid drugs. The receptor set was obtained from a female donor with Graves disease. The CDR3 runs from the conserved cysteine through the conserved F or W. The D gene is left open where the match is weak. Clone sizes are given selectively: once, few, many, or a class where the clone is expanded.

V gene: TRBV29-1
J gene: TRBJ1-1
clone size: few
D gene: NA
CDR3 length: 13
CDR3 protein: CSAQTGGNTEAFF
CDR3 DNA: TGCAGCGCCCAGACTGGGGGGAACACTGAAGCTTTCTTT

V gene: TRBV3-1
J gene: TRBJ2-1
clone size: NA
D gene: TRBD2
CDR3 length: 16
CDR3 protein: CASELGPSGRHNEQFF
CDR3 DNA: TGTGCCAGCGAGCTCGGGCCTAGCGGGAGGCACAATGAGCAGTTCTTC

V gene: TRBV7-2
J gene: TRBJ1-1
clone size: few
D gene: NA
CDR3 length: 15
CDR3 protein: CASSLRAQVNTEAFF
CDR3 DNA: TGTGCCAGCAGCTTAAGGGCCCAGGTGAACACTGAAGCTTTCTTT

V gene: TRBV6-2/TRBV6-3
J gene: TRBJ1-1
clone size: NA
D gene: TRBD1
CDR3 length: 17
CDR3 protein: CASREMGQVNMNTEAFF
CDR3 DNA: TGTGCCAGCAGAGAAATGGGACAGGTTAACATGAACACTGAAGCTTTCTTT

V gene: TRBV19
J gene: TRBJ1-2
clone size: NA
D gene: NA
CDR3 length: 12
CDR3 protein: CASGSLPYGYTF
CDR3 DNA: TGTGCCAGTGGTAGTCTTCCCTATGGCTACACCTTC

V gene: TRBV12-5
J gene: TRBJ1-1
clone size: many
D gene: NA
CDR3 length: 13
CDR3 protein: CASGYFQGSEAFF
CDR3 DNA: TGTGCTAGTGGTTACTTCCAGGGCTCTGAAGCTTTCTTT

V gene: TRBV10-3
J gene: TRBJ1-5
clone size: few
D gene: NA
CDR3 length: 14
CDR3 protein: CAISEGRSNQPQHF
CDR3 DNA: TGTGCCATCAGTGAGGGACGGAGCAATCAGCCCCAGCATTTT

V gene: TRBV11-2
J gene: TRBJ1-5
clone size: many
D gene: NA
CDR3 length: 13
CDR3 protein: CASSLDLYQPQHF
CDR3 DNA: TGTGCCAGCAGCTTAGATCTCTATCAGCCCCAGCATTTT

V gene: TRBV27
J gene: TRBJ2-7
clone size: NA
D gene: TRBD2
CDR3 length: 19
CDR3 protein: CASSRESPGLAGGSYEQYF
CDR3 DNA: TGTGCCAGCAGCCGTGAATCCCCGGGACTAGCGGGAGGATCCTACGAGCAGTACTTC

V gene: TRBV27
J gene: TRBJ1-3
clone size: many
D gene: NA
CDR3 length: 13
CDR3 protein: CASSALAGNTIYF
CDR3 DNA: TGTGCCAGCAGTGCCCTCGCTGGAAACACCATATATTTT

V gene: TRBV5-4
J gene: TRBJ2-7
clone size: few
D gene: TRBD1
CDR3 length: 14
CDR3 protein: CASRPRDRPYEQYF
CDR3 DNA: TGTGCCAGCAGACCCCGGGACAGACCCTACGAGCAGTACTTC

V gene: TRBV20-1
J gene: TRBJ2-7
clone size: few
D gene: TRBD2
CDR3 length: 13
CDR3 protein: CSAIAGVSYEQYF
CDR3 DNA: TGCAGTGCTATAGCGGGAGTCTCCTACGAGCAGTACTTC

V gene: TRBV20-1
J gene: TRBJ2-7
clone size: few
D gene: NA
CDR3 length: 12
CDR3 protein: CSASSRVNEQYF
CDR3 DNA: TGCAGTGCTAGCTCCAGGGTCAACGAGCAGTACTTC

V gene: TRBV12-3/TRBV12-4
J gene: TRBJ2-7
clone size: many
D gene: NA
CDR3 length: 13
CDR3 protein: CASSFRQDYEQYF
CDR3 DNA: TGTGCCAGCAGTTTCCGACAGGACTACGAGCAGTACTTC

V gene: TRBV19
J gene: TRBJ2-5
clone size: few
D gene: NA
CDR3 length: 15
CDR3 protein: CASSTRTARRETQYF
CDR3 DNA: TGTGCCAGTAGTACTCGGACCGCCAGACGGGAGACCCAGTACTTC

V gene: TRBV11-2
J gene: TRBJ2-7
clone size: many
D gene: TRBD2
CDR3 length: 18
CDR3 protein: CASSPWTSGRAPTYEQYF
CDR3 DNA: TGTGCCAGCAGCCCCTGGACTAGCGGGAGGGCCCCTACCTACGAGCAGTACTTC

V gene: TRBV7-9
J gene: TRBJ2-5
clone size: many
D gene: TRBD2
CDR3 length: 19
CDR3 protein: CASSPALAGGRSAHETQYF
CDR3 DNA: TGTGCCAGCAGCCCCGCCCTAGCGGGAGGGCGGAGTGCTCACGAGACCCAGTACTTC

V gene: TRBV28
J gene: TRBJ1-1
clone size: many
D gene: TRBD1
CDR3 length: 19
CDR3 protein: CASSLATDRAWGLYTEAFF
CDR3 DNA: TGTGCCAGCAGTTTGGCGACCGACAGGGCTTGGGGGCTTTACACTGAAGCTTTCTTT

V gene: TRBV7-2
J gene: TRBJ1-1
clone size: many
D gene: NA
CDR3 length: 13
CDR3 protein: CASSSTPWGEAFF
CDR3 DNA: TGTGCCAGCAGCTCAACCCCCTGGGGTGAAGCTTTCTTT

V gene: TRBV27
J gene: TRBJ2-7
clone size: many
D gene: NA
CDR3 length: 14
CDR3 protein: CASSTRDPPYEQYF
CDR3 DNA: TGTGCCAGCAGTACCCGGGACCCTCCCTACGAGCAGTACTTC

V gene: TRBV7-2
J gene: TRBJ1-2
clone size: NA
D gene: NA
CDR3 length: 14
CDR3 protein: CASSRDQGNYGYTF
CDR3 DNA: TGTGCCAGCAGCAGGGACCAGGGAAACTATGGCTACACCTTC

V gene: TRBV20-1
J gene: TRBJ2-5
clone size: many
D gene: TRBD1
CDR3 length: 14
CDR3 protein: CSASGQGAYETQYF
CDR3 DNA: TGCAGTGCTAGCGGACAGGGGGCTTACGAGACCCAGTACTTC

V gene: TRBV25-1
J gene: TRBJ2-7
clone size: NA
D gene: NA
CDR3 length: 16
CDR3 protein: CASSNGDLLTSYEQHF
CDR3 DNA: TGTGCCAGCAGTAACGGGGATCTCCTTACGTCCTACGAGCAGCACTTC

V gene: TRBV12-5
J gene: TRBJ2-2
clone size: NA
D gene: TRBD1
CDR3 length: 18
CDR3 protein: CASGLLAGTGMGTGELFF
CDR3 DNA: TGTGCTAGTGGTTTGCTGGCTGGGACAGGGATGGGAACCGGGGAGCTGTTTTTT

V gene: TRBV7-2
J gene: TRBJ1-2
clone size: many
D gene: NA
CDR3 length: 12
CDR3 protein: CASSLAGGGYTF
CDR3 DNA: TGTGCCAGCAGCTTGGCTGGGGGAGGCTACACCTTC

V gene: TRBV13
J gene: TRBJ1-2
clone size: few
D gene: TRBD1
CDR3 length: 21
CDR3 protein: CASSLFALGDPADRLNYGYTF
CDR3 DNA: TGTGCCAGCAGCTTATTTGCGTTGGGTGACCCCGCGGACAGGCTGAACTATGGCTACACCTTC

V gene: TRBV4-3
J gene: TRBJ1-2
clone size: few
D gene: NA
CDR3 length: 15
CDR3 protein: CASSQHRGDNYGYTF
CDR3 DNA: TGCGCCAGCAGCCAACATAGAGGGGATAACTATGGCTACACCTTC

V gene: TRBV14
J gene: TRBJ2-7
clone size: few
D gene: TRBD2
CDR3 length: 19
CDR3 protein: CASSPEVLAGGSVSYEQYF
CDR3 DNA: TGTGCCAGCAGCCCCGAAGTTCTAGCGGGAGGGTCCGTCTCCTACGAGCAGTACTTC

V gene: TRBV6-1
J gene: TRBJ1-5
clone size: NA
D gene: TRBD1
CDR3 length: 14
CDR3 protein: CASSGQGYNQPQHF
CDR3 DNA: TGTGCCAGCAGTGGACAGGGCTACAATCAGCCCCAGCATTTT

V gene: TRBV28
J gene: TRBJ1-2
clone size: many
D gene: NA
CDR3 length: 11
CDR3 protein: CASSLAHGYTF
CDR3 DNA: TGTGCCAGCAGCCTAGCCCATGGCTACACCTTC

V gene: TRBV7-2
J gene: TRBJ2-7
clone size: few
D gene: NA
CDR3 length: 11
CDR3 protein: CASSFTGEQYF
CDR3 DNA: TGTGCCAGCAGCTTCACAGGGGAGCAGTACTTC

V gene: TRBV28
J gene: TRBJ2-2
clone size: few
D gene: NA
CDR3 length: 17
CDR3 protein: CASSSHTLLRVTGELFF
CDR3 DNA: TGTGCCAGCAGTTCCCACACGCTGCTTCGCGTCACCGGGGAGCTGTTTTTT